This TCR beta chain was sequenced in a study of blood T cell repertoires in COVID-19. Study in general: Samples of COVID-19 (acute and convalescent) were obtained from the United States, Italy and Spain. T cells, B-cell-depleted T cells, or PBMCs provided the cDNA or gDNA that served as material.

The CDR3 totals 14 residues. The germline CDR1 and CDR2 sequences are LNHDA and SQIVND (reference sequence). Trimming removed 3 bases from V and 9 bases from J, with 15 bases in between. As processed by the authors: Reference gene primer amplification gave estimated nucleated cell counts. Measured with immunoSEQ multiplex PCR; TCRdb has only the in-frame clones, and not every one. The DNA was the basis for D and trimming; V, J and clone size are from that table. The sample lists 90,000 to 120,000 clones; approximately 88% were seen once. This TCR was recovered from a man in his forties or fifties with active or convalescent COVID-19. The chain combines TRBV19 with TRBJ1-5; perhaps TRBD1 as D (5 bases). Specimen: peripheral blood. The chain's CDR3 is CASSIVGGVRPQHF. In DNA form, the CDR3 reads TGTGCCAGTAGTATTGTGGGGGGAGTGAGGCCCCAGCATTTT.